Sequencing of this TCR beta chain was carried out in a study of blood T cell repertoires in COVID-19. Germline V gene sequence: CDR1 MDHEN, CDR2 SYDVKM. The CDR3 spans 16 residues. V was clipped by 6 bases and J by 5 bases, with 20 bases between them. Using immunoSEQ multiplex PCR, the repertoire was profiled, and TCRdb retains in-frame clones only, with some absent. This table holds 150,000 to 200,000 clones, around 80% found once. The clonotype originates from a woman aged 45 to 65 who had recovered from COVID-19. V gene TRBV28 combines with J gene TRBJ2-1, with TRBD1 as a possible D gene (6 bases). The sequenced material came from PBMCs or T cells enriched from blood (not recorded which). DNA of the CDR3: TGTGCCAGCAGCCCTAGGGGGAGCGTAAAGGACAATGAGCAGTTCTTC. The encoded protein is CASSPRGSVKDNEQFF.